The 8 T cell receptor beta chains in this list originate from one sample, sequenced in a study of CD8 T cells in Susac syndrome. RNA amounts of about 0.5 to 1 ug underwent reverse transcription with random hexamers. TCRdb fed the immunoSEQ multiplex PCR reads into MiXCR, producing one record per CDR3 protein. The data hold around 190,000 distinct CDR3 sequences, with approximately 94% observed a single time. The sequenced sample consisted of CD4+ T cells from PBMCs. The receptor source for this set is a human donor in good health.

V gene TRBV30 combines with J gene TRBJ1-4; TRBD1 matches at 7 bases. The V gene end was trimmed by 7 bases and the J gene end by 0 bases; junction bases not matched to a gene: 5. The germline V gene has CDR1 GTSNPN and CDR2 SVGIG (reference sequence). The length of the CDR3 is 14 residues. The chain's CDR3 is CALGQFATNEKLFF. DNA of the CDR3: TGTGCCTTGGGACAGTTCGCAACTAATGAAAAACTGTTTTTT.

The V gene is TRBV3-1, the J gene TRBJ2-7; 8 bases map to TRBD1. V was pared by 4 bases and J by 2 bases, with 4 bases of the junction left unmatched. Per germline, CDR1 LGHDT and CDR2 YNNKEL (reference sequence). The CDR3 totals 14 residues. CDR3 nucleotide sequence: TGTGCCAGCAGCCGCCAGGGGGCCGCCTACGAGCAGTACTTC. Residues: CASSRQGAAYEQYF.

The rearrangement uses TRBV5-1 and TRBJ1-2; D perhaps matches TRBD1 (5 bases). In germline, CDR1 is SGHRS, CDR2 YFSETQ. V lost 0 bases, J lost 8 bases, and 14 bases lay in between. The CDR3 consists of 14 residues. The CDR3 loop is CASSLEGPSGGYTF. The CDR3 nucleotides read TGCGCCAGCAGCTTGGAGGGACCGTCGGGCGGCTACACCTTC.

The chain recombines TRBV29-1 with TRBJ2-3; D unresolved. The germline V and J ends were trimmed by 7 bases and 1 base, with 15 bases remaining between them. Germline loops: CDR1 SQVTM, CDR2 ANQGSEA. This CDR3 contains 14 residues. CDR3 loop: CSATSPVGTDTQYF. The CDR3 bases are TGCAGCGCCACCTCCCCGGTGGGCACAGATACGCAGTATTTT.

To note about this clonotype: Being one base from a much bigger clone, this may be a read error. The chain's CDR3 is CASSWADTQYF. The CDR3 bases are TGTGCCAGCAGTTGGGCAGATACGCAGTATTTT. The J gene is TRBJ2-3, the V gene TRBV6-2 or TRBV6-3; D is unclear. V lost 4 bases and J 4 bases, leaving 3 bases between the germline ends. The length of the CDR3 is 11 residues. Germline assignment: CDR1 MNHEY and CDR2 SVGEGT.

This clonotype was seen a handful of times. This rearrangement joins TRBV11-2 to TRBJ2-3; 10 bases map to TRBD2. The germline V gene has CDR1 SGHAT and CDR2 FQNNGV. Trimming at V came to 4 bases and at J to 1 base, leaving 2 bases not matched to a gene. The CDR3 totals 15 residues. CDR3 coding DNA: TGTGCCAGCAGCTCTGGGACTAGCGGCACAGATACGCAGTATTTT. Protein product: CASSSGTSGTDTQYF.

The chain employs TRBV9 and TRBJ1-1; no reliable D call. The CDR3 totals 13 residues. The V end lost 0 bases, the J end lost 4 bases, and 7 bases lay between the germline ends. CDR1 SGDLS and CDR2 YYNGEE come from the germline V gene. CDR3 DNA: TGTGCCAGCAGCGTAGCCGCTAGCACTGAAGCTTTCTTT. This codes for CASSVAASTEAFF. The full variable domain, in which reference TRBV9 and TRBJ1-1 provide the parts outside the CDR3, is DSGVTQTPKHLITATGQRVTLRCSPRSGDLSVYWYQQSLDQGLQFLIQYYNGEERAKGNILERFSAQQFPDLHSELNLSSLELGDSALYFCASSVAASTEAFFGQGTRLTVV.

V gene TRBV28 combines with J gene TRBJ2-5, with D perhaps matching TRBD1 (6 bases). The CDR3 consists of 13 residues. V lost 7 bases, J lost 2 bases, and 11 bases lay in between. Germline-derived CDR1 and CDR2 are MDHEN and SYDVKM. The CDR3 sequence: CASTGDTQETQYF. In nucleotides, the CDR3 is TGTGCCAGCACAGGGGACACTCAAGAGACCCAGTACTTC.